This TCR beta chain was retrieved from a study of shared clonotypes between healthy human individuals. Regarding the study as a whole: It was only blood that was sampled, and tissue repertoires likely differ.

The length of the CDR3 is 17 residues. Profiling relied on immunoSEQ multiplex PCR, and the TCRdb table lists in-frame clones only, not all of them. The sample consists of hundreds of thousands of clones, approximately 79% of them appearing once. On this clone itself: The target antigen is unknown.

The genes are TRBV1 and TRBJ2-5; TRBD2 is taken as the D call from the table, unchecked against the DNA. TRBV1 is marked as a pseudogene. The sample comprised memory CD4+ T cells sorted from blood. Subset: CD45RA-negative fraction. This TCR was sampled from a woman in her twenties or thirties in good health. This CDR3 is CTSSQWTSGRREETQYF. CDR3 DNA sequence: TGCACCAGCAGCCAGTGGACTAGCGGGAGACGGGAGGAGACCCAGTACTTC.